This TCR beta chain was observed in a study of cytomegalovirus exposure and HLA in healthy donors. Study-level points and caveats: Prior analysis indicated that the majority of TCR beta V segments exhibited productivity approximately 87% or approximately 30% of the time. HLA restriction was apparent for most CMV-associated TCR beta chains in a later analysis.

The PCR was carried out with 60 Vbeta primers and 13 Jbeta primers. The method was immunoSEQ multiplex PCR; TCRdb's version includes in-frame clones alone and lacks a portion of them. This sample has around 190,000 clones, with roughly 74% found just once. In the case of this clone: Its antigen is unknown.

V was shortened by 4 bases and J by 1 base, with 15 bases between the two germline ends. CDR1 and CDR2 (germline): SNHLY, FYNNEI. The CDR3 is 16 residues long. Material for sequencing was PBMCs. This chain connects TRBV2 to TRBJ2-3; possible D gene TRBD2, 5 bases. The receptor was isolated from a woman aged 25 to 45 in good health and CMV-seropositive. CDR3 amino acids: CASSAPTSGGTDTQYF. The CDR3 DNA is TGTGCCAGCAGTGCTCCTACTAGTGGTGGCACAGATACGCAGTATTTT.